A single sample gave rise to the 20 T cell receptor beta chains below, sequenced in a study of CD8 T cells in Susac syndrome. The RNA input was about 0.5 to 1 ug, and it was reverse transcribed with random hexamers. TCRdb re-analysed the immunoSEQ multiplex PCR reads in MiXCR, keeping a single row per CDR3 protein. The sample yields about 140,000 distinct CDR3 sequences, roughly 95% seen once. The specimen sequenced was CD4+ T cells from PBMCs. Receptor source: a human donor with multiple sclerosis.

The chain couples TRBV20-1 to TRBJ1-2; the match to TRBD1 covers 12 bases. The CDR3 loop spans 16 amino acids. Germline-derived CDR1 and CDR2 are DFQATT and SNEGSKA (reference sequence). V was pared by 0 bases and J by 4 bases, with 6 bases of the junction left unmatched. The CDR3: CSARDLGTGGGYGYTF. CDR3 DNA sequence: TGCAGTGCTAGAGATCTCGGGACAGGGGGCGGCTATGGCTACACCTTC.

This clonotype appeared once. J is TRBJ2-1 and V is TRBV20-1; perhaps TRBD2 as D (6 bases). The germline CDR1 and CDR2 sequences are DFQATT and SNEGSKA (reference sequence). Trimming pared 4 bases from V and 1 base from J, leaving 20 bases between. This CDR3 spans 17 amino acids. Here the CDR3 DNA reads TGCAGTGCTACCGGGACCACCCGGGGGAGGTCCTACAATGAGCAGTTCTTC. Encoded protein: CSATGTTRGRSYNEQFF.

The chain carries TRBV28 and TRBJ2-2; 9 bases are shared with TRBD2. This CDR3 is built from 15 residues. Per the germline V gene, CDR1 is MDHEN and CDR2 is SYDVKM. V was pared by 10 bases and J by 6 bases, with 12 bases of the junction left unmatched. The CDR3, as DNA: TGTGCCATCGAAGGCGGGACTAGCATCCCCGGGGAGCTGTTTTTT. The encoded protein is CAIEGGTSIPGELFF.

The chain has TRBV5-1 and TRBJ1-1; D is unclear. The CDR3 contains 14 residues. V shed 1 base and J shed 2 bases, with 9 bases lying between them. Germline CDR1 and CDR2: SGHRS and YFSETQ. The CDR3 reads CASSLLGFNTEAFF. For the CDR3, the DNA is TGCGCCAGCAGCTTGCTCGGGTTCAACACTGAAGCTTTCTTT.

This clonotype has a single count. CDR3 DNA sequence: TGCGCCAGCAGTTCCGGGGATCAGGGGTTAGTCTACGAGCAGTACTTC. It translates to CASSSGDQGLVYEQYF. The V and J genes are TRBV5-1 and TRBJ2-7; D might be TRBD1 (6 bases). There are 16 residues in the CDR3. Germline assignment: CDR1 SGHRS and CDR2 YFSETQ. The germline V and J ends were trimmed by 5 bases and 3 bases, with 21 bases remaining between them.

This chain uses TRBV28 with TRBJ1-5, with D unclear. The CDR3 is made up of 15 amino acids. In germline, CDR1 is MDHEN, CDR2 SYDVKM. Trimming removed 5 bases from V and 4 bases from J, with 15 bases in between. CDR3 in amino acids: CASSPQRPANQPQHF. CDR3 bases: TGTGCCAGCAGTCCACAACGTCCAGCAAATCAGCCCCAGCATTTT.

DNA for the CDR3: TGTGCCAGCAGCCCCGGACTAGCGGAGGTTGAGCAGTTCTTC. Translated, it gives CASSPGLAEVEQFF. The chain carries TRBV7-2 and TRBJ2-1, with 10 bases aligning to TRBD2. The CDR3 totals 14 residues. The junction had 7 bases not matched to a gene; V was cut back by 5 bases and J by 9 bases. Germline V gene data show CDR1 as SGHTA and CDR2 as FQGNSA.

In this sample, this clonotype turned up once. The chain couples TRBV5-1 to TRBJ2-1; D remains unclear. V shed 0 bases and J shed 3 bases, with 7 bases lying between them. Germline V gives CDR1 SGHRS, CDR2 YFSETQ. The CDR3 is 14 residues long. CDR3 residues: CASSLGAGYNEQFF. CDR3 coding DNA: TGCGCCAGCAGCTTGGGGGCAGGCTACAATGAGCAGTTCTTC.

The rearrangement uses TRBV7-8 and TRBJ1-2; 8 bases fit TRBD1. The J segment lost 4 bases and the V segment lost 1 base, leaving 5 bases of the junction unmatched. This CDR3 has 15 residues. Germline assignment: CDR1 SGHVS and CDR2 FQNEAQ. This CDR3 is CASSLEPGGVYGYTF. CDR3 bases: TGTGCCAGCAGCTTAGAACCAGGGGGCGTCTATGGCTACACCTTC.

The gene calls are TRBV19 and TRBJ1-6; TRBD1 aligns across 8 bases. There are 16 residues in the CDR3. Germline values: CDR1 LNHDA, CDR2 SQIVND (reference sequence). V trimming: 4 bases; J trimming: 8 bases; junction bases outside the gene matches: 10. The CDR3 here is CASSTTGQGWDSPLHF. The DNA for the CDR3 is TGTGCCAGTAGTACCACAGGACAGGGCTGGGATTCACCCCTCCACTTT.

This chain joins TRBV20-1 and TRBJ2-7; possibly TRBD1 for D (5 bases). The V gene lost 0 bases and the J gene lost 9 bases, with 21 bases spanning the gap. CDR3 length equals 15 residues. Germline lookup yields CDR1 DFQATT and CDR2 SNEGSKA (reference sequence). The CDR3 reads CSARDRQGAKVGQYF. The DNA for the CDR3 is TGCAGTGCTAGAGATAGGCAGGGTGCCAAGGTGGGGCAGTACTTC.

J is TRBJ1-2 and V is TRBV4-2; a possible D gene is TRBD1 (6 bases). The CDR3 loop spans 14 amino acids. CDR1 is LGHNA and CDR2 is YNFKEQ in the germline V gene. The V end was cut by 1 base, the J end by 6 bases, with 12 bases between. For the CDR3, the DNA is TGTGCCAGCAGCCAAGTCCCAGGGGCGGATGGCTACACCTTC. This sequence encodes CASSQVPGADGYTF.

The CDR3 sequence is CASSYLTDRWYF. In nucleotides, the CDR3 is TGTGCCAGCAGTTACTTAACCGACAGGTGGTACTTC. This chain uses TRBV6-2 or TRBV6-3 with TRBJ2-7; D perhaps matches TRBD1 (6 bases). This CDR3 comprises 12 residues. Per germline, CDR1 MNHEY and CDR2 SVGEGT. Between the trimmed V and J ends, which lost 1 base and 12 bases, there was a span of 13 bases.

This chain links TRBV20-1 with TRBJ1-5, with D possibly being TRBD1 (5 bases). The V and J ends lost 3 bases and 0 bases respectively, with 12 bases between them. Germline CDR1 is DFQATT and CDR2 is SNEGSKA (reference sequence). The CDR3 covers 15 residues. CDR3 region: CSARGSQGSNQPQHF. The CDR3 bases are TGCAGTGCTAGGGGAAGCCAGGGTAGCAATCAGCCCCAGCATTTT.

This chain uses TRBV9 with TRBJ2-5, with 10 bases fitting TRBD2. CDR1 is SGDLS and CDR2 is YYNGEE in the germline V gene. Trimming took 2 bases from V and 3 from J; bases not matched to a gene: 7. This CDR3 contains 16 residues. CDR3: CASSVGLAGVEETQYF. For the CDR3, the DNA is TGTGCCAGCAGCGTGGGCCTAGCGGGAGTGGAAGAGACCCAGTACTTC.

The V call is TRBV27, the J call TRBJ1-1, with D perhaps matching TRBD1 (5 bases). V was trimmed by 5 bases and J by 1 base, leaving 14 bases between them. CDR1 is MNHEY and CDR2 is SMNVEV in the germline V gene (reference sequence). The CDR3 runs to 15 residues. This CDR3 reads CASSRETDPNTEAFF. The CDR3 DNA sequence: TGTGCCAGCAGTCGGGAGACAGACCCGAACACTGAAGCTTTCTTT.

The rearrangement uses TRBV24-1 and TRBJ2-1, with no clear D. This CDR3 has 13 residues. In germline, CDR1 is KGHDR, CDR2 SFDVKD. V was pared by 6 bases and J by 1 base, with 6 bases between. For the CDR3, the DNA is TGTGCCACCAGTCCAGATTCCTACAATGAGCAGTTCTTC. It yields the protein CATSPDSYNEQFF.

The chain carries TRBV5-1 and TRBJ1-1; D is uncertain. V was pared by 4 bases and J by 0 bases, with 7 bases between. The CDR3 spans 13 residues. Germline assignment: CDR1 SGHRS and CDR2 YFSETQ. CDR3 bases: TGCGCCAGCAGCGCAGAGATGAACACTGAAGCTTTCTTT. Encoded protein: CASSAEMNTEAFF.

This sequence joins TRBV20-1 and TRBJ2-7; 9 nucleotides agree with TRBD1. Germline V gives CDR1 DFQATT, CDR2 SNEGSKA (reference sequence). V lost 5 bases, J lost 4 bases, and 9 bases stayed unmatched. The CDR3 runs to 14 residues. CDR3 nucleotides: TGCAGTGCTTACACAGGGGGCGATTATTACGAGCAGTACTTC. It translates to CSAYTGGDYYEQYF.

The J gene is TRBJ2-3, the V gene TRBV29-1; D uncertain. V lost 7 bases and J 7 bases, leaving 12 bases between the germline ends. The length of the CDR3 is 11 residues. The germline CDR1 and CDR2 sequences are SQVTM and ANQGSEA. CDR3 sequence: CSDHTENTQYF. The CDR3 DNA reads TGCAGCGATCATACGGAGAATACGCAGTATTTT.